A single sample gave rise to the 20 T cell receptor beta chains below, sequenced in a study of T cell changes during pregnancy in multiple sclerosis. Data came from immunoSEQ multiplex PCR; TCRdb stores just in-frame clones and leaves some out. The profile shows about 120,000 clones, around 93% of them singletons. The source material was peripheral blood, sampled before pregnancy. These TCRs come from a female donor with multiple sclerosis, enrolled in a pregnancy study.

V is TRBV5-4 and J is TRBJ1-2, with 8 bases aligning to TRBD1. V gave up 4 bases and J gave up 6 bases; unmatched junction bases: 8. Germline CDR1 reads SGHNT; CDR2 reads YYREEE (reference sequence). CDR3 length equals 14 residues. The CDR3 sequence is CASSPTGEGHGYTF. CDR3 nucleotides: TGTGCCAGCAGCCCGACAGGGGAGGGTCATGGCTACACCTTC. Full variable domain (missing parts from reference TRBV5-4 and TRBJ1-2): ETGVTQSPTHLIKTRGQQVTLRCSSQSGHNTVSWYQQALGQGPQFIFQYYREEENGRGNFPPRFSGLQFPNYSSELNVNALELDDSALYLCASSPTGEGHGYTFGSGTRLTVV.

The CDR3 nucleotides read TGTGCCAGCAGCTCGTCCCGACTCTCTGGAAACACCATATATTTT. This gives the protein CASSSSRLSGNTIYF. V and J are TRBV7-2 and TRBJ1-3; no firm D call. CDR1 and CDR2 (germline): SGHTA, FQGNSA. The CDR3 runs to 15 residues. Trimming stripped 4 bases from V and 0 bases from J, with 10 bases between.

The chain recombines TRBV7-3 with TRBJ1-1, with D possibly TRBD1 on 5 matching bases. From germline, CDR1 is SGHTA and CDR2 FQGTGA. Trimming removed 2 bases at V and 3 bases at J, with 13 bases between. The CDR3 covers 15 residues. The CDR3 DNA sequence: TGTGCCAGCAGCTTAGGGCCTGGAGGGGACACTGAAGCTTTCTTT. Its protein is CASSLGPGGDTEAFF.

The chain uses TRBV19 and TRBJ2-1; the D gene is possibly TRBD1 (5 bases). The V end was cut by 4 bases, the J end by 10 bases, with 11 bases between. Per the germline V gene, CDR1 is LNHDA and CDR2 is SQIVND (reference sequence). The CDR3 length is 12 residues. The CDR3 region has the DNA TGTGCCAGTAGTACCGACAGACCCGAGCAGTTCTTC. Residues: CASSTDRPEQFF.

CDR3 bases: TGCGCCAGCAGCTTGGCCGAGGGCTACGAGCAGTACTTC. It specifies CASSLAEGYEQYF. V usage is TRBV5-1 and J usage is TRBJ2-7, with a tentative D call TRBD2 (5 bases). V lost 0 bases and J 3 bases, leaving 7 bases between the germline ends. From germline, CDR1 is SGHRS and CDR2 YFSETQ. This CDR3 region has 13 residues.

The genes are TRBV18 and TRBJ1-1; TRBD1 matches 9 bases. CDR1 and CDR2 (germline): KGHSH, LQKENI. The junction had 5 bases not matched to a gene; V was cut back by 4 bases and J by 2 bases. CDR3 size: 15 residues. The CDR3 loop reads CASSLYRGQNTEAFF. DNA of the CDR3: TGTGCCAGCTCACTATACAGGGGGCAAAACACTGAAGCTTTCTTT.

The chain joins TRBV7-3 to TRBJ1-4; tentative D call: TRBD1 (6 bases). The ends were cut back, 2 bases at V and 10 bases at J, with 20 bases in the middle. CDR1 is SGHTA, CDR2 FQGTGA, per germline. The CDR3 sequence is 16 residues long. CDR3 amino acids: CASSLDAPGGGGKLFF. As DNA, the CDR3 is TGTGCCAGCAGCTTAGATGCCCCTGGGGGCGGGGGAAAACTGTTTTTT.

V and J are TRBV11-1 and TRBJ2-5; no reliable D call. The length of the CDR3 is 16 residues. Trimming pared 5 bases from V and 2 bases from J, leaving 18 bases between. The V gene's germline CDR1 is SGHAT and CDR2 FQDESV (reference sequence). The CDR3 DNA follows: TGTGCCAGCAGCCCTCGGGTTGCAAAGGCTCAAGAGACCCAGTACTTC. The encoded protein is CASSPRVAKAQETQYF.

V is TRBV7-8 and J is TRBJ2-5; a possible D gene is TRBD1 (6 bases). This CDR3 has 14 residues. Germline CDR1 is SGHVS and CDR2 is FQNEAQ. V lost 3 bases and J lost 7, with 15 bases in between. In DNA, the CDR3 is TGTGCCAGCAGCTTCGACAGGCTTTGGGGGACCCAGTACTTC. Protein sequence: CASSFDRLWGTQYF.

This clone was counted a single time. The rearrangement joins TRBV6-6 to TRBJ1-5; weak D call: TRBD1 (6 bases). V dropped 6 bases and J dropped 2 bases, with 14 bases sitting between them. CDR1 is MNHNY, CDR2 SVGAGI, per germline (reference sequence). CDR3 size: 15 residues. The DNA of the CDR3 is TGTGCCAGCAGACCAGGGGAGTGGCGCAATCAGCCCCAGCATTTT. Translating gives CASRPGEWRNQPQHF.

This chain links TRBV9 with TRBJ1-2; D is perhaps TRBD1 (5 bases). V lost 3 bases and J lost 6, with 15 bases in between. This CDR3 is 14 amino acids long. Looked up from germline, CDR1 is SGDLS and CDR2 is YYNGEE. CDR3 in DNA: TGTGCCAGCAGCGCTGGCGCAGGGCACGATGGCTACACCTTC. Translation gives CASSAGAGHDGYTF.

This clone was observed a single time. The CDR3 is CASSYSLNTEAFF. The CDR3 DNA is TGTGCCAGCAGTTACAGCCTTAACACTGAAGCTTTCTTT. The genes are TRBV6-5 and TRBJ1-1; D not certain. This CDR3 has 13 amino acids. From germline, CDR1 is MNHEY and CDR2 SVGAGI. Trimming shortened V by 2 bases and J by 2 bases, and 6 bases separated the two germline ends.

This chain connects TRBV4-1 to TRBJ2-7, with 9 bases lining up with TRBD1. There are 16 residues in the CDR3. V lost 3 bases to trimming and J lost 1 base; unmatched junction nucleotides: 7. Per the germline V gene, CDR1 is MGHRA and CDR2 is YSYEKL. The CDR3 here is CASSQASGQGSYEQYF. CDR3 bases: TGCGCCAGCAGCCAGGCCTCGGGACAGGGTTCCTACGAGCAGTACTTC.

The chain joins TRBV5-8 to TRBJ2-4; 10 bases line up with TRBD2. There are 13 residues in the CDR3. The J segment lost 14 bases and the V segment lost 1 base, leaving 6 bases of the junction unmatched. Germline V gene sequence: CDR1 SGHTS, CDR2 YDEGEE. The CDR3: CASSLRLAGAKYF. For the CDR3, the DNA is TGTGCCAGCAGCTTGAGGCTAGCGGGGGCAAAGTACTTC.

V usage is TRBV19 and J usage is TRBJ2-1, with TRBD2 identical over 14 bases. The J segment lost 7 bases and the V segment lost 5 bases, leaving 7 bases of the junction unmatched. CDR3 length equals 16 residues. CDR1 and CDR2 (germline): LNHDA, SQIVND (reference sequence). The CDR3 nucleotides are TGTGCCAGTAGTCCCCGACTAGCGGGAGGGTCAAATGAGCAGTTCTTC. Translating it yields CASSPRLAGGSNEQFF.

The chain employs TRBV4-2 and TRBJ2-5; 12 bases align to TRBD2. The germline CDR1 and CDR2 sequences are LGHNA and YNFKEQ. CDR3 length: 17 amino acids. V was pared by 1 base and J by 2 bases, with 5 bases of the junction left unmatched. The CDR3 loop reads CASSQAGTSGLQETQYF. CDR3 DNA sequence: TGTGCCAGCAGCCAAGCCGGGACTAGCGGGCTTCAAGAGACCCAGTACTTC.

CDR3: CASNLPYSPLHF. The DNA of the CDR3 is TGTGCCAGCAATCTTCCGTATTCACCCCTCCACTTT. The chain recombines TRBV28 with TRBJ1-6; D is unclear. Germline CDR1 MDHEN, CDR2 SYDVKM. This CDR3 has 12 amino acids. The V and J ends lost 7 bases and 8 bases respectively, with 9 bases between them.

The chain recombines TRBV28 with TRBJ1-5; tentatively, D is TRBD1 (5 bases). Trimming removed 5 bases at V and 6 bases at J, with 11 bases between. This CDR3 comprises 13 residues. Germline V gene lookup returns CDR1 MDHEN and CDR2 SYDVKM. The CDR3 DNA is TGTGCCAGCAGTCCCCCCCAGGGTCAGCCCCAGCATTTT. Protein product: CASSPPQGQPQHF.

The genes are TRBV16 and TRBJ2-5, with D uncertain. The CDR3 totals 14 residues. V was trimmed by 6 bases and J by 5 bases, leaving 16 bases between them. Germline CDR1 and CDR2: KGHSY and FQNENV. The CDR3 spells CASSHQPQRETQYF. CDR3 DNA sequence: TGTGCCAGCAGTCATCAACCCCAGAGGGAGACCCAGTACTTC.

The chain recombines TRBV20-1 with TRBJ2-7; D remains ambiguous. The CDR3 is made up of 11 amino acids. Trimming took off 6 bases at V and 0 bases at J, with 6 bases between the two ends. Germline CDR1 is DFQATT and CDR2 is SNEGSKA (reference sequence). CDR3 residues: CSAGRSYEQYF. DNA of the CDR3: TGCAGTGCGGGCCGCTCCTACGAGCAGTACTTC.